This T cell receptor (beta chain) was retrieved from a study of tumor-infiltrating lymphocytes in primary liver carcinoma. cDNA specific to TCR beta was made from approximately 500 ng of total RNA, with a constant-region primer employed for priming. ARM-PCR was slightly modified, and three nested multiplex PCR rounds with it gave rise to the TCR beta libraries. Forward primers for TRBV1-TRBV30 and a C-beta reverse primer served the first two PCR rounds, at about 10 cycles each. From the multiplex PCR reads, TCRdb called clonotypes with MiXCR, one entry per CDR3 protein. This sample has 150,000 to 200,000 distinct CDR3 sequences, with approximately 65% found just once. This clonotype was seen many times. Out of unsorted whole blood came the blood RNA, and germline DNA was extracted as well. Before surgery, roughly 4 milliliters of EDTA blood were taken. In germline, CDR1 is SEHNR, CDR2 FQNEAQ (reference sequence). The CDR3 has 13 residues. Trimming removed 5 bases from V and 0 bases from J, with 6 bases in between.

This TCR came from a woman aged 55-69 years with primary liver carcinoma and hepatitis B virus infection. Sample: peripheral blood. J is TRBJ2-3 and V is TRBV7-9; D not resolved. The CDR3 DNA follows: TGTGCCAGCAGCCCGGGCAGCACAGATACGCAGTATTTT. Its protein is CASSPGSTDTQYF.